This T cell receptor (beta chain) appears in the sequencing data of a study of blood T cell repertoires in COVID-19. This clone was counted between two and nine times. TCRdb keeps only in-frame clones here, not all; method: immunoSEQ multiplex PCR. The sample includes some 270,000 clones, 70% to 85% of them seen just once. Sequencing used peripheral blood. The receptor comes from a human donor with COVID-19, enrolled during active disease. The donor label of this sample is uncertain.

CDR3 protein: CASSYINQPQHF. CDR3 in DNA: TGTGCCAGCAGTTACATCAATCAGCCCCAGCATTTT. J is TRBJ1-5 and V is TRBV28; D is ambiguous. The CDR3 contains 12 residues. Between the trimmed V and J ends, which lost 4 bases and 3 bases, there was a span of 4 bases. Germline V gene sequence: CDR1 MDHEN, CDR2 SYDVKM.